The rows below give T cell receptor beta chains drawn from one sample of a study of T cell responses to AZD1222 COVID-19 vaccine. Data came from immunoSEQ multiplex PCR; TCRdb stores just in-frame clones and leaves some out. The table has approximately 140,000 clones, around nine tenths seen once; the top ten hold 3% to 3.5%. Sequenced material: peripheral blood, taken 28 days after the second AZD1222 dose. Receptor source: an adult who received the AZD1222 COVID-19 vaccine. The CDR3 runs from the conserved cysteine through the conserved F or W. The order of the fields is V gene, CDR3 protein.

v_call: TRBV19
cdr3_aa: CASSISGGPTEQYF

v_call: TRBV19
cdr3_aa: CASSIGDSGTEAFF

v_call: TRBV30
cdr3_aa: CAWSTLAGAEEQYF

v_call: TRBV9
cdr3_aa: CASSVETGNTIYF

v_call: TRBV2
cdr3_aa: CASGLARGNEQFF

v_call: TRBV2
cdr3_aa: CASREDSHSYEQYF

v_call: TRBV30
cdr3_aa: CAWSSTGDTNQPQHF

v_call: TRBV5-4
cdr3_aa: CASSLASGSPHNEQFF

v_call: TRBV19
cdr3_aa: CASRDRGGSDNSPLHF

v_call: TRBV6-2/TRBV6-3
cdr3_aa: CASSSGQGEETQYF

v_call: TRBV19
cdr3_aa: CASTGGPVATNEKLFF

v_call: TRBV6-5
cdr3_aa: CASSFIAGGNGELFF

v_call: TRBV7-9
cdr3_aa: CASSFFSRTAESSGNTIYF

v_call: TRBV6-2/TRBV6-3
cdr3_aa: CASSYTLGGWEQFF

v_call: TRBV7-9
cdr3_aa: CASSSPGQGAQTQYF

v_call: TRBV12-3/TRBV12-4
cdr3_aa: CASSFPEGPQHF